The 32 T cell receptor beta chains listed next were all sequenced from one sample in a study of T cell responses to AZD1222 COVID-19 vaccine. The table came from immunoSEQ multiplex PCR; TCRdb's copy has only in-frame clones and leaves some out. The table has 55,000 to 75,000 clones, around 85% seen once. Here the sequenced sample was peripheral blood, taken on day 0 of AZD1222 vaccination. The receptors shown here come from an adult in good health.

The chain recombines TRBV11-2 with TRBJ2-7; D is possibly TRBD1 (5 bases). The CDR3 spans 14 residues. Per the germline V gene, CDR1 is SGHAT and CDR2 is FQNNGV. The V gene lost 3 bases and the J gene lost 1 base, with 10 bases spanning the gap. CDR3 DNA sequence: TGTGCCAGCAGCTTGGGTACAGGTTCCTACGAGCAGTACTTC. It yields the protein CASSLGTGSYEQYF.

J is TRBJ2-3 and V is TRBV25-1; the match to TRBD1 covers 8 bases. Germline assignment: CDR1 MGHDK and CDR2 SYGVNS. V lost 4 bases to trimming and J lost 0 bases; unmatched junction nucleotides: 3. This CDR3 comprises 15 residues. CDR3: CASSAQGASTDTQYF. DNA of the CDR3: TGTGCCAGCAGTGCCCAGGGGGCGAGCACAGATACGCAGTATTTT.

This clone was found a few times. This chain uses TRBV10-3 with TRBJ1-1; D not certain. V lost 3 bases and J 6 bases, leaving 8 bases between the germline ends. Germline V gives CDR1 ENHRY, CDR2 SYGVKD. This CDR3 contains 12 residues. Here the CDR3 DNA reads TGTGCCATCAGTGATAGCCGACCTGAAGCTTTCTTT. This gives the protein CAISDSRPEAFF.

This sequence joins TRBV7-2 and TRBJ2-5; D tentatively reads TRBD1 or TRBD2 (6 bases each). Germline-derived CDR1 and CDR2 are SGHTA and FQGNSA. The CDR3 is 15 residues long. V lost 3 bases and J lost 5, with 16 bases in between. DNA of the CDR3: TGTGCCAGCAGCTTCGTGGGGGGCGCCGGGGAGACCCAGTACTTC. It codes for CASSFVGGAGETQYF.

This clone was observed a few times. The CDR3 bases are TGTGCCAGTACGGCGCAGGGTAGTTCACCCCTCCACTTT. Encoded protein: CASTAQGSSPLHF. The genes are TRBV12-3 or TRBV12-4 and TRBJ1-6; the D gene is possibly TRBD1 (5 bases). The CDR3 runs to 13 residues. Trimming pared 9 bases from V and 9 bases from J, leaving 15 bases between.

The chain carries TRBV27 and TRBJ2-2; the D gene is possibly TRBD1 (6 bases). CDR1 MNHEY and CDR2 SMNVEV come from the germline V gene (reference sequence). The CDR3 totals 14 residues. Trimming shortened V by 5 bases and J by 1 base, and 8 bases separated the two germline ends. CDR3 coding DNA: TGTGCCAGCAGTGCCAGGGGGAACACCGGGGAGCTGTTTTTT. It encodes CASSARGNTGELFF.

This clone was seen more than once but under ten times. This rearrangement joins TRBV7-9 to TRBJ2-5, with D perhaps matching TRBD1 or TRBD2 (5 bases each). The CDR3 is 13 residues long. Deletions cut 5 bases from V and 7 bases from J, with 14 bases between. Germline V gene sequence: CDR1 SEHNR, CDR2 FQNEAQ (reference sequence). CDR3 sequence reads: CASSPTGPGTQYF. The DNA of the CDR3 is TGTGCCAGCAGCCCAACGGGGCCGGGGACCCAGTACTTC.

The V and J genes are TRBV27 and TRBJ2-1, with unresolved D. The CDR3 length is 14 residues. Germline V CDR1 and CDR2: MNHEY, SMNVEV (reference sequence). The V gene lost 7 bases and the J gene lost 10 bases, with 20 bases spanning the gap. The CDR3 region has the DNA TGTGCCAGCACCCCCGGGTGGCGCGAAGGCGAGCAGTTCTTC. Encoded protein: CASTPGWREGEQFF.

The chain combines TRBV7-2 with TRBJ2-1, with 7 bases lining up with TRBD2. CDR1 is SGHTA and CDR2 is FQGNSA in the germline V gene. J lost 4 bases, V lost 3 bases, and 9 bases had no gene match. The CDR3 is made up of 16 amino acids. CDR3 residues: CASSFQSGIVYNEQFF. In DNA, the CDR3 is TGTGCCAGCAGCTTTCAGAGCGGGATTGTTTACAATGAGCAGTTCTTC. Combining the CDR3 with reference TRBV7-2 and TRBJ2-1 gives the whole variable domain GAGVSQSPSNKVTEKGKDVELRCDPISGHTALYWYRQSLGQGLEFLIYFQGNSAPDKSGLPSDRFSAERTGGSVSTLTIQRTQQEDSAVYLCASSFQSGIVYNEQFFGPGTRLTVL.

J is TRBJ2-3 and V is TRBV5-1, with 9 bases identical to TRBD2. The CDR3 contains 15 residues. Germline lookup yields CDR1 SGHRS and CDR2 YFSETQ. V lost 0 bases and J lost 4; bases outside the gene matches: 3. CDR3 amino acids: CASSLGLAVPDTQYF. The DNA of the CDR3 is TGCGCCAGCAGCTTGGGACTAGCGGTTCCAGATACGCAGTATTTT.

This chain links TRBV9 with TRBJ2-6; D is unclear. The CDR3 extends over 16 amino acids. V dropped 0 bases and J dropped 0 bases, with 7 bases sitting between them. Germline CDR1 SGDLS, CDR2 YYNGEE. CDR3 residues: CASSVATHSGANVLTF. The CDR3 DNA reads TGTGCCAGCAGCGTAGCTACCCACTCTGGGGCCAACGTCCTGACTTTC.

This clone appeared once. This sequence joins TRBV5-4 and TRBJ2-3; no firm D call. The V gene lost 0 bases and the J gene lost 0 bases, with 11 bases spanning the gap. The germline gives CDR1 SGHNT, CDR2 YYREEE (reference sequence). The CDR3 loop spans 16 amino acids. The CDR3 protein is CASSLDVLTSTDTQYF. In DNA, the CDR3 is TGTGCCAGCAGCTTGGACGTACTTACTAGCACAGATACGCAGTATTTT.

This sequence joins TRBV9 and TRBJ2-7, with 7 bases lining up with TRBD2. Trimming cost V 4 bases and J 3 bases; bases outside gene matches: 4. CDR1 SGDLS and CDR2 YYNGEE come from the germline V gene. The CDR3 is made up of 13 amino acids. CDR3 sequence reads: CASSRDYIYEQYF. For the CDR3, the DNA is TGTGCCAGCAGCCGGGACTACATCTACGAGCAGTACTTC.

The gene calls are TRBV12-5 and TRBJ2-1, with a possible D match to TRBD1 (5 bases). This CDR3 contains 15 residues. Germline CDR1 LGHNT, CDR2 FRNRAP. The V gene lost 2 bases and the J gene lost 2 bases, with 10 bases spanning the gap. CDR3 sequence reads: CASGLPLGPYNEQFF. The DNA for the CDR3 is TGTGCTAGTGGTTTGCCCCTGGGGCCCTACAATGAGCAGTTCTTC.

DNA for the CDR3: TGTGCCAGCAGCAAGCAGGGGGACTATGGCTACACCTTC. Its translation: CASSKQGDYGYTF. The genes are TRBV6-5 and TRBJ1-2, with TRBD1 matching 7 bases. The CDR3 runs 13 residues. The ends lost 6 bases at V and 3 bases at J; junction bases unmatched: 4. CDR1 and CDR2 from the germline V gene are MNHEY and SVGAGI.

The chain links TRBV9 to TRBJ1-1; maybe TRBD1 (6 bases). The CDR3 extends over 12 amino acids. Germline-derived CDR1 and CDR2 are SGDLS and YYNGEE. The V and J ends lost 3 bases and 4 bases respectively, with 7 bases between them. The CDR3 DNA reads TGTGCCAGCAGCGACAGGGTCACTGAAGCTTTCTTT. Protein sequence: CASSDRVTEAFF. Supplemented by reference TRBV9 and TRBJ1-1, the full variable domain reads DSGVTQTPKHLITATGQRVTLRCSPRSGDLSVYWYQQSLDQGLQFLIQYYNGEERAKGNILERFSAQQFPDLHSELNLSSLELGDSALYFCASSDRVTEAFFGQGTRLTVV.

This chain links TRBV10-1 with TRBJ2-1; perhaps TRBD2 as D (6 bases). The CDR3 spans 13 residues. The germline V and J ends were trimmed by 8 bases and 0 bases, with 8 bases remaining between them. The germline V gene encodes CDR1 WNHNN and CDR2 SYGVQD (reference sequence). CDR3 nucleotide sequence: TGCGCCAGCCGGGAGAGCTCCTACAATGAGCAGTTCTTC. Translated: CASRESSYNEQFF.

This clone was picked up one time. The chain combines TRBV6-5 with TRBJ2-3; the D call may be TRBD1 or TRBD2 (5 bases each). Germline V gives CDR1 MNHEY, CDR2 SVGAGI. The CDR3 is 13 amino acids. The ends were cut back, 2 bases at V and 9 bases at J, with 12 bases in the middle. The CDR3 loop reads CASSYGTARTQYF. Written as DNA, the CDR3 is TGTGCCAGCAGTTACGGGACGGCCCGGACGCAGTATTTT.

This chain links TRBV12-3 or TRBV12-4 with TRBJ1-4; D remains ambiguous. Trimming took 2 bases from V and 12 from J, leaving 10 bases between them. This CDR3 comprises 12 residues. The CDR3, as DNA: TGTGCCAGCAGTTTATCCCGGGCGGAACTGTTTTTT. Translating gives CASSLSRAELFF.

The CDR3 bases are TGTGCCAGCAGGCCTCTAGCCCCCTACAATGAGCAGTTCTTC. Protein sequence: CASRPLAPYNEQFF. V usage is TRBV6-5 and J usage is TRBJ2-1; weak D call: TRBD2 (5 bases). CDR1 and CDR2 (germline): MNHEY, SVGAGI. V was pared by 6 bases and J by 2 bases, with 11 bases between. The CDR3 has 14 amino acids.

The chain couples TRBV7-8 to TRBJ1-5, with D possibly being TRBD1 (5 bases). The CDR3 contains 16 residues. The V gene lost 1 base and the J gene lost 0 bases, with 10 bases spanning the gap. Germline values: CDR1 SGHVS, CDR2 FQNEAQ. CDR3 in DNA: TGTGCCAGCAGCTTAGGAGGGGATGATAGCAATCAGCCCCAGCATTTT. This gives the protein CASSLGGDDSNQPQHF. Full variable domain (missing parts from reference TRBV7-8 and TRBJ1-5): GAGVSQSPRYKVAKRGQDVALRCDPISGHVSLFWYQQALGQGPEFLTYFQNEAQLDKSGLPSDRFFAERPEGSVSTLKIQRTQQEDSAVYLCASSLGGDDSNQPQHFGDGTRLSIL.

The chain has TRBV7-8 and TRBJ2-7, with TRBD1 identical over 7 bases. The CDR3 totals 16 residues. CDR1 is SGHVS, CDR2 FQNEAQ, per germline. Trimming at V came to 2 bases and at J to 1 base, leaving 8 bases not matched to a gene. The CDR3 region is CASSLSFEDRSYEQYF. The CDR3 DNA is TGTGCCAGCAGCTTATCTTTCGAGGACAGGTCCTACGAGCAGTACTTC.

This clone has only one observation. The V and J genes are TRBV20-1 and TRBJ1-1; D unclear. This CDR3 has 10 residues. Looked up from germline, CDR1 is DFQATT and CDR2 is SNEGSKA (reference sequence). Trimming shortened V by 6 bases and J by 6 bases, and 8 bases separated the two germline ends. CDR3 nucleotide sequence: TGCAGTGCCCCGACCGCTGAAGCTTTCTTT. The encoded protein is CSAPTAEAFF.

V is TRBV19 and J is TRBJ1-2; D is unresolved. The germline gives CDR1 LNHDA, CDR2 SQIVND (reference sequence). The CDR3 covers 14 residues. V lost 5 bases to trimming and J lost 1 base, with 11 bases between them. The CDR3 DNA sequence: TGTGCCAGTAGTGGCTTTGGGCATAACTATGGCTACACCTTC. This translates into CASSGFGHNYGYTF.

V gene TRBV29-1 combines with J gene TRBJ2-1; 7 bases fit TRBD2. Germline V gives CDR1 SQVTM, CDR2 ANQGSEA. The CDR3 runs to 14 residues. J gave up 6 bases and V 8 bases, and 13 bases lay outside the gene matches. DNA of the CDR3: TGCAGCCTAGGGAGGGAGGGTCGTATCAATGAGCAGTTCTTC. It translates to CSLGREGRINEQFF.

The chain couples TRBV15 to TRBJ1-3; D is unresolved. V lost 3 bases to trimming and J lost 0 bases, with 6 bases between them. There are 14 residues in the CDR3. Germline V CDR1 and CDR2: LNHNV, YYDKDF (reference sequence). CDR3 in DNA: TGTGCCACCAGCAGTCAGGTCTCTGGAAACACCATATATTTT. Translation gives CATSSQVSGNTIYF.

V is TRBV5-1 and J is TRBJ1-1; unclear D gene. Trimming left V 7 bases short and J 1 base short, with 17 bases between. Germline V gene lookup returns CDR1 SGHRS and CDR2 YFSETQ. The CDR3 loop spans 15 amino acids. The CDR3 DNA is TGCGCCAGCGTTGGCCAAACCGGAACGAACACTGAAGCTTTCTTT. Its translation: CASVGQTGTNTEAFF.

The chain carries TRBV13 and TRBJ1-5, with TRBD1 matching over 9 bases. Germline CDR1 and CDR2: PRHDT and FYEKMQ (reference sequence). The CDR3 contains 16 residues. Losses at the gene ends were 0 bases for V and 4 bases for J; bases not matched to a gene: 4. The CDR3 DNA follows: TGTGCCAGCAGCTTAGGGAGCGGGACAGGGAATCAGCCCCAGCATTTT. Translating it yields CASSLGSGTGNQPQHF. Using reference TRBV13 and TRBJ1-5 for the parts outside the CDR3, the full variable domain is AAGVIQSPRHLIKEKRETATLKCYPIPRHDTVYWYQQGPGQDPQFLISFYEKMQSDKGSIPDRFSAQQFSDYHSELNMSSLELGDSALYFCASSLGSGTGNQPQHFGDGTRLSIL.

This clone was seen just once. The chain uses TRBV6-5 and TRBJ1-1, with D perhaps TRBD1 (5 bases). The CDR3 loop spans 14 amino acids. Trimming took off 7 bases at V and 4 bases at J, with 16 bases between the two ends. From germline, CDR1 is MNHEY and CDR2 SVGAGI. CDR3 DNA: TGTGCCAGCATGATTGCAGGGTTTCGCACTGAAGCTTTCTTT. Translated, it gives CASMIAGFRTEAFF.

The chain couples TRBV29-1 to TRBJ1-2, with a possible D match to TRBD1 (5 bases). Trimming stripped 4 bases from V and 9 bases from J, with 15 bases between. There are 12 residues in the CDR3. In germline, CDR1 is SQVTM, CDR2 ANQGSEA. CDR3 in amino acids: CSVVDSATSYTF. CDR3 nucleotides: TGCAGCGTTGTAGACAGTGCTACAAGCTACACCTTC.

CDR3 sequence: CAISESTTKETQYF. The CDR3 DNA is TGTGCCATCAGTGAGTCTACTACTAAAGAGACCCAGTACTTC. The genes are TRBV10-3 and TRBJ2-5; D is unresolved. CDR3 length equals 14 residues. V was shortened by 0 bases and J by 3 bases, with 8 bases between the two germline ends. CDR1 is ENHRY, CDR2 SYGVKD, per germline.

The gene calls are TRBV2 and TRBJ2-5; D is undetermined. From germline, CDR1 is SNHLY and CDR2 FYNNEI. The length of the CDR3 is 12 residues. V lost 2 bases to trimming and J lost 5 bases, with 6 bases between them. CDR3 DNA sequence: TGTGCCAGCAGTGAAATCCGGGAGACCCAGTACTTC. Amino acid sequence: CASSEIRETQYF.